These 18 T cell receptor beta chains were all obtained from the same sample, sequenced in a study of cytomegalovirus exposure and HLA in healthy donors. Use of 60 Vbeta and 13 Jbeta primers characterized the PCR. This table comes from immunoSEQ multiplex PCR, and its TCRdb copy is limited to in-frame clones, with some not included. The listing records 130,000 or so clones. The sequenced sample was PBMCs. Receptors originate from a woman aged 40-49 years in good health and CMV-seronegative.

The chain has TRBV6-1 and TRBJ1-1; D is perhaps TRBD1 (6 bases). The germline V gene encodes CDR1 MNHNS and CDR2 SASEGT. V gave up 5 bases and J gave up 5 bases, with 15 bases separating them. There are 14 residues in the CDR3. CDR3 DNA sequence: TGTGCCAGCAGTTGGACAGAGGGCAGTACTGAAGCTTTCTTT. This sequence encodes CASSWTEGSTEAFF.

The chain employs TRBV5-1 and TRBJ1-5; maybe TRBD1 (5 bases). This CDR3 is 14 amino acids long. V was clipped by 3 bases and J by 0 bases, with 7 bases between them. CDR1 and CDR2 from the germline V gene are SGHRS and YFSETQ. CDR3 protein: CASSSGYSNQPQHF. DNA of the CDR3: TGCGCCAGCAGCTCAGGGTATAGCAATCAGCCCCAGCATTTT.

This chain uses TRBV5-5 with TRBJ1-1; possibly TRBD1 for D (5 bases). The V gene lost 5 bases and the J gene lost 4 bases, with 18 bases spanning the gap. In germline, CDR1 is SGHKS, CDR2 YYEKEE (reference sequence). The CDR3 is 15 residues long. This CDR3 is CASSTDSPGITEAFF. As DNA, the CDR3 is TGTGCCAGCAGTACAGACAGTCCAGGAATCACTGAAGCTTTCTTT.

The CDR3 coding sequence is TGTGCCAGCAGTCTAAATGCGGGTTACACCGGGGAGCTGTTTTTT. This translates into CASSLNAGYTGELFF. This sequence joins TRBV28 and TRBJ2-2; the D gene is possibly TRBD2 (5 bases). This CDR3 region has 15 residues. In germline, CDR1 is MDHEN, CDR2 SYDVKM. Trimming removed 5 bases at V and 3 bases at J, with 13 bases between. The full variable domain, with the rest looked up from reference TRBV28 and TRBJ2-2, is DVKVTQSSRYLVKRTGEKVFLECVQDMDHENMFWYRQDPGLGLRLIYFSYDVKMKEKGDIPEGYSVSREKKERFSLILESASTNQTSMYLCASSLNAGYTGELFFGEGSRLTVL.

The chain combines TRBV10-3 with TRBJ2-2, with 8 bases lining up with TRBD1. V was pared by 4 bases and J by 1 base, with 2 bases of the junction left unmatched. This CDR3 is built from 15 residues. From germline, CDR1 is ENHRY and CDR2 SYGVKD. DNA for the CDR3: TGTGCCATCAGTGTAGACAGGGGGAACACCGGGGAGCTGTTTTTT. It translates to CAISVDRGNTGELFF.

The chain joins TRBV2 to TRBJ1-1; TRBD1 matches at 9 bases. J gave up 3 bases and V 6 bases, and 8 bases lay outside the gene matches. Germline lookup yields CDR1 SNHLY and CDR2 FYNNEI. The CDR3 contains 15 residues. The CDR3 protein is CASRSRQGVDTEAFF. For the CDR3, the DNA is TGTGCCAGCAGGTCAAGACAGGGGGTGGACACTGAAGCTTTCTTT.

The genes are TRBV5-8 and TRBJ1-4; maybe TRBD1 (6 bases). V shed 1 base and J shed 0 bases, with 13 bases lying between them. Looked up from germline, CDR1 is SGHTS and CDR2 is YDEGEE. The CDR3 is 17 amino acids. Here the CDR3 DNA reads TGTGCCAGCAGCTTGCGAAGGGGGGGCGCAACTAATGAAAAACTGTTTTTT. Amino acids: CASSLRRGGATNEKLFF.

J is TRBJ2-5 and V is TRBV6-5; the D gene is possibly TRBD1 (6 bases). The CDR3 consists of 14 residues. The V gene's germline CDR1 is MNHEY and CDR2 SVGAGI. V was trimmed by 5 bases and J by 4 bases, leaving 14 bases between them. The CDR3 loop reads CASSKPTGVETQYF. In DNA, the CDR3 is TGTGCCAGCAGTAAACCGACAGGCGTAGAGACCCAGTACTTC.

The CDR3 loop is CASDNPPQGRRRYGYTF. The CDR3 nucleotides are TGCGCCAGCGATAATCCCCCTCAGGGGCGAAGACGCTATGGCTACACCTTC. This sequence joins TRBV23-1 and TRBJ1-2, with D possibly being TRBD1 (6 bases). TRBV23-1 is an ORF, and what it does is uncertain. CDR3 size: 17 residues. The V end was cut by 8 bases, the J end by 4 bases, with 26 bases between.

The rearrangement uses TRBV18 and TRBJ2-3; no clear D gene. Trimming took off 5 bases at V and 3 bases at J, with 6 bases between the two ends. This CDR3 contains 12 residues. Germline V gives CDR1 KGHSH, CDR2 LQKENI. CDR3 sequence reads: CASSESTDTQYF. CDR3 nucleotide sequence: TGTGCCAGCTCAGAGAGTACAGATACGCAGTATTTT.

V and J are TRBV5-1 and TRBJ1-3; 8 nucleotides align to TRBD1. In germline, CDR1 is SGHRS, CDR2 YFSETQ. CDR3 length: 15 amino acids. The V segment lost 3 bases and the J segment 2 bases; nucleotides outside the gene matches: 4. The CDR3 DNA reads TGCGCCAGCAGCTCAACAGGGGGAACTGGAAACACCATATATTTT. Translated, it gives CASSSTGGTGNTIYF.

This chain joins TRBV4-3 and TRBJ1-1; D possibly corresponds to TRBD1 (5 bases). The CDR3 is 13 residues long. Germline CDR1 is LGHNA and CDR2 is YSLEER. V lost 2 bases and J 6 bases, leaving 10 bases between the germline ends. The CDR3 sequence: CASSQQGQAEAFF. Here the CDR3 DNA reads TGCGCCAGCAGCCAACAAGGACAAGCTGAAGCTTTCTTT.

The CDR3 sequence is CASSLGGGSGSFF. The CDR3 coding sequence is TGTGCCAGCAGCTTAGGGGGGGGCAGTGGGTCTTTCTTT. V and J are TRBV11-2 and TRBJ1-1, with a weak D call TRBD1 (6 bases). This CDR3 region has 13 residues. Germline assignment: CDR1 SGHAT and CDR2 FQNNGV. With 1 base removed from V and 12 bases from J, the gap between germline ends came to 15 bases.

The chain has TRBV6-4 and TRBJ2-5, with a possible D match to TRBD1 (5 bases). This CDR3 has 13 residues. Per the germline V gene, CDR1 is MRHNA and CDR2 is SNTAGT. Trimming cost V 4 bases and J 5 bases, with 11 bases left between them. The chain's CDR3 is CASSAGPGETQYF. The DNA of the CDR3 is TGTGCCAGCAGTGCAGGGCCTGGGGAGACCCAGTACTTC.

V is TRBV6-5 and J is TRBJ1-5, with unresolved D. Germline V gives CDR1 MNHEY, CDR2 SVGAGI. V shed 2 bases and J shed 0 bases, with 8 bases lying between them. This CDR3 is built from 15 residues. In nucleotides, the CDR3 is TGTGCCAGCAGTTACGGGAGGAATAGCAATCAGCCCCAGCATTTT. As protein: CASSYGRNSNQPQHF.

This sequence joins TRBV5-1 and TRBJ1-6; 9 bases line up with TRBD1. J lost 6 bases, V lost 1 base, and 5 bases had no gene match. The CDR3 has 16 amino acids. The V gene's germline CDR1 is SGHRS and CDR2 YFSETQ. The CDR3 protein is CASSLQGTGTNSPLHF. DNA for the CDR3: TGCGCCAGCAGCTTGCAGGGGACAGGGACTAATTCACCCCTCCACTTT. The full variable domain, completed using reference TRBV5-1 and TRBJ1-6, is KAGVTQTPRYLIKTRGQQVTLSCSPISGHRSVSWYQQTPGQGLQFLFEYFSETQRNKGNFPGRFSGRQFSNSRSEMNVSTLELGDSALYLCASSLQGTGTNSPLHFGNGTRLTVT.

The V and J genes are TRBV9 and TRBJ1-3; D unclear. Looked up from germline, CDR1 is SGDLS and CDR2 is YYNGEE. The V end lost 0 bases, the J end lost 0 bases, and 10 bases lay between the germline ends. The CDR3 runs 16 residues. The CDR3 coding sequence is TGTGCCAGCAGCGTAGCACACAGTAGCTCTGGAAACACCATATATTTT. Translated, it gives CASSVAHSSSGNTIYF.

The CDR3 nucleotides are TGTGCCAGTAACCCCGGGACTTCTAGCACAGATACGCAGTATTTT. Its protein product is CASNPGTSSTDTQYF. This sequence joins TRBV19 and TRBJ2-3, with TRBD2 as a possible D gene (6 bases). CDR3 length equals 15 residues. V lost 7 bases and J 0 bases, leaving 14 bases between the germline ends. Germline values: CDR1 LNHDA, CDR2 SQIVND (reference sequence).